One sample yielded the 8 T cell receptor beta chains listed below, sequenced in a study of blood T cell repertoires in COVID-19. Only in-frame clones appear in the TCRdb table, and some are missing; sequencing was by immunoSEQ multiplex PCR. The sample consists of roughly 150,000 clones, 70% to 90% of them appearing once. Sequencing was carried out using peripheral blood. The receptors derive from a man aged 55 to 70 with acute or convalescent COVID-19.

The genes are TRBV3-1 (or the pseudogene TRBV3-2) and TRBJ1-1, with a possible D match to TRBD1 (5 bases). Germline V CDR1 and CDR2: LGHDT, YNNKEL (reference sequence). V was shortened by 2 bases and J by 3 bases, with 10 bases between the two germline ends. The CDR3 is made up of 14 amino acids. CDR3: CASSQRDSHTEAFF. The CDR3 nucleotides are TGTGCCAGCAGCCAAAGAGACAGCCACACTGAAGCTTTCTTT.

The CDR3 sequence is CASSFRGFTDTQYF. CDR3 coding DNA: TGTGCCAGCAGTTTTCGGGGTTTCACAGATACGCAGTATTTT. The chain joins TRBV27 to TRBJ2-3; weak D call: TRBD2 (5 bases). CDR1 MNHEY and CDR2 SMNVEV come from the germline V gene (reference sequence). There are 14 residues in the CDR3. V was trimmed by 3 bases and J by 2 bases, leaving 9 bases between them.

V is TRBV29-1 and J is TRBJ1-2; D gene ambiguous. Trimming left V 0 bases short and J 7 bases short, with 12 bases between. CDR1 is SQVTM and CDR2 is ANQGSEA in the germline V gene. The CDR3 is 13 residues long. CDR3 sequence reads: CSVEESRYSGYTF. The CDR3 DNA reads TGCAGCGTTGAAGAGTCTCGGTACTCTGGCTACACCTTC.

This clone was seen once. This chain connects TRBV24-1 to TRBJ2-3; TRBD2 aligns across 14 bases. Looked up from germline, CDR1 is KGHDR and CDR2 is SFDVKD. There are 18 residues in the CDR3. Trimming removed 3 bases from V and 3 bases from J; junction bases left unmatched: 7. CDR3 nucleotides: TGTGCCACCAGTGATAGGGGGACTAGCGGGGGTGCGACAGATACGCAGTATTTT. As protein: CATSDRGTSGGATDTQYF.

The CDR3, as DNA: TGTGCCAGCAGGCCGTTGACAGGATTCTATGGCTACACCTTC. Translating it yields CASRPLTGFYGYTF. V is TRBV6-5 and J is TRBJ1-2, with D perhaps TRBD1 (6 bases). Trimming left V 6 bases short and J 4 bases short, with 15 bases between. The V gene's germline CDR1 is MNHEY and CDR2 SVGAGI. CDR3 length: 14 amino acids.

The chain combines TRBV19 with TRBJ1-5; 9 bases map to TRBD1. V gave up 10 bases and J gave up 1 base; unmatched junction bases: 8. Germline values: CDR1 LNHDA, CDR2 SQIVND (reference sequence). The CDR3 is 15 amino acids. As DNA, the CDR3 is TGTGCCACCTTTCCCGGGACAGGGAGCAATCAGCCCCAGCATTTT. Its translation is CATFPGTGSNQPQHF.

The CDR3 DNA is TGTGCCAGCAGCCGGGGGGGGGCCGCCACCTACGAGCAGTACTTC. This sequence encodes CASSRGGAATYEQYF. This chain links TRBV7-8 with TRBJ2-7; 8 bases align to TRBD2. J gave up 2 bases and V 5 bases, and 8 bases lay outside the gene matches. Germline values: CDR1 SGHVS, CDR2 FQNEAQ. The CDR3 is made up of 15 amino acids.

The chain uses TRBV10-3 and TRBJ1-2; D is ambiguous. The CDR3 runs 12 residues. V was shortened by 3 bases and J by 5 bases, with 7 bases between the two germline ends. CDR1 is ENHRY and CDR2 is SYGVKD in the germline V gene. CDR3 coding DNA: TGTGCCATCAGTGAAACGACATATGGCTACACCTTC. This encodes CAISETTYGYTF.